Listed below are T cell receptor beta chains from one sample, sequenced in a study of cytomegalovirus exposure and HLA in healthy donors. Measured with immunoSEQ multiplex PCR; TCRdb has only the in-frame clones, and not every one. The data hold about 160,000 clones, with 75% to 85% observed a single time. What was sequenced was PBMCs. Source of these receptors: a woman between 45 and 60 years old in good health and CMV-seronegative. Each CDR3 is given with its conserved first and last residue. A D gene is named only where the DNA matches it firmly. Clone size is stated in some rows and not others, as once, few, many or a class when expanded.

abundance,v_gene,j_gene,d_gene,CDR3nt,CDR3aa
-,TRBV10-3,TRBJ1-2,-,TGTGCCATCAGTGATTCTAGGGGGTATGGCTACACCTTC,CAISDSRGYGYTF
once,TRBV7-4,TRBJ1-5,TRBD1,TGTGCCAGCAGCCCCCGGGACAGGGGGCTGGGCAATCAGCCCCAGCATTTT,CASSPRDRGLGNQPQHF
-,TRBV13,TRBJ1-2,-,TGTGCCAGCAGCTTTTCGGACAGTGTAGTGTATGGCTACACCTTC,CASSFSDSVVYGYTF
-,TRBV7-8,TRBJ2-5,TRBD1,TGTGCCAGCAGCTCAGACAGGGGAGAGACCCAGTACTTC,CASSSDRGETQYF
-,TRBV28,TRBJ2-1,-,TGTGCCAGCAGTTTACTAGCCGGCAATGAGCAGTTCTTC,CASSLLAGNEQFF
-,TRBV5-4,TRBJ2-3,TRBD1,TGTGCCAGCAGCGCGGGACAGGGTAGGTCAGATACGCAGTATTTT,CASSAGQGRSDTQYF
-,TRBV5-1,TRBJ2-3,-,TGCGCCAGCAGCTTGGGACTGGAAACAGATACGCAGTATTTT,CASSLGLETDTQYF
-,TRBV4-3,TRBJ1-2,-,TGCGCCAGCAGCCAAGATTTAGGAGGGGATCGCTATGGCTACACCTTC,CASSQDLGGDRYGYTF
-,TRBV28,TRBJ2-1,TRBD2,TGTGCCAGCACCCCACCTAGCGGGAGGATTGAGCAGTTCTTC,CASTPPSGRIEQFF
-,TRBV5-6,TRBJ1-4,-,TGTGCCAGCAGCTTGGCCAGGGTGCAGGAAAAACTGTTTTTT,CASSLARVQEKLFF
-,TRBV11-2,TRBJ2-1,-,TGTGCCAGCAGCCCGCGGGTACCCGAGCAGTTCTTC,CASSPRVPEQFF
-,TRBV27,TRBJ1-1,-,TGTGCCAGCAGTTTAAGTACGGCCGGACAGACAATAACCCGGACTGAAGCTTTCTTT,CASSLSTAGQTITRTEAFF
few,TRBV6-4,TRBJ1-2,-,TGTGCCAGCAGTGACGGGGGCGGCTATGGCTACACCTTC,CASSDGGGYGYTF
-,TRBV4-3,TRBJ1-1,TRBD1,TGCGCCAGCAGCCAACGTCAGGGGGTGAACACTGAAGCTTTCTTT,CASSQRQGVNTEAFF
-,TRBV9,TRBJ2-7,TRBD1,TGTGCCAGCAGCGTAGGGACAGGGGCCACCTACGAGCAGTACTTC,CASSVGTGATYEQYF
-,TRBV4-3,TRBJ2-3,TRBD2,TGCGCCAGCAGCCAAGAGAGGCGGGAGTCGTCAGATACGCAGTATTTT,CASSQERRESSDTQYF
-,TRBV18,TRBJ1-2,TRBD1,TGTGCCAGCTCACCCGACAGGGAAGGTGGCTACACCTTC,CASSPDREGGYTF
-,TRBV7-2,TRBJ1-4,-,TGTGCCAGCAGCTCCAGGGTCTCTGAAAAACTGTTTTTT,CASSSRVSEKLFF
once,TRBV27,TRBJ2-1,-,TGTGCCAGCAATTATGCTGGAGGACCTTACAATGAGCAGTTCTTC,CASNYAGGPYNEQFF
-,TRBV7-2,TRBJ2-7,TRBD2,TGTGCCAGCAGCTTAATGACTAGCGGGACTCACACCTACGAGCAGTACTTC,CASSLMTSGTHTYEQYF
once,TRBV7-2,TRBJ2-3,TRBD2,TGTGCCAGCAGCTTAGGTGTCGGGGGGGCCTGGGATACGCAGTATTTT,CASSLGVGGAWDTQYF
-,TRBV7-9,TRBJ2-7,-,TGTGCCAGCAGCTCTTCTACCTCCTACGAGCAGTACTTC,CASSSSTSYEQYF
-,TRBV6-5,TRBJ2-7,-,TGTGCCAGCAGTTACTCAGGCGGTTCCTACGAGCAGTACTTC,CASSYSGGSYEQYF
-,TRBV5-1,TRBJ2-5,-,TGCGCCAGCAGCTTGGCGGCAGGGGTAGAGGAGACCCAGTACTTC,CASSLAAGVEETQYF
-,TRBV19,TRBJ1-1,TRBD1,TGTGCCAGTAGGCCCGGGACAGGGGGTAACACTGAAGCTTTCTTT,CASRPGTGGNTEAFF
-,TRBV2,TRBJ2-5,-,TGTGCCAGCAGGCCCCCTGGGGGGGAGACCCAGTACTTC,CASRPPGGETQYF
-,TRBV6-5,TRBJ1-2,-,TGTGCCAGCAGTTATAACAAAGGGGGTGGCTACACCTTC,CASSYNKGGGYTF
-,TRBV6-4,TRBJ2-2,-,TGTGCCAGCAGCAGGGACATGAACACCGGGGAGCTGTTTTTT,CASSRDMNTGELFF
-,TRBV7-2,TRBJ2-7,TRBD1,TGTGCCAGCAGCCCGGACAGGGGGGTCTCCTACGAGCAGTACTTC,CASSPDRGVSYEQYF
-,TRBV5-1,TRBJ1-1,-,TGTGCCAGCAGCCCAAGTGGGGGGGTTGGCACTGAAGCTTTCTTT,CASSPSGGVGTEAFF
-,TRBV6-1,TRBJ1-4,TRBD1,TGTGCCAGCAGTGAAAGGGACAGTTTTTATGAAAAACTGTTTTTT,CASSERDSFYEKLFF
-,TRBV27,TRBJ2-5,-,TGTGCCAGCAGTCTCCTTGACGGGAACCAAGAGACCCAGTACTTC,CASSLLDGNQETQYF
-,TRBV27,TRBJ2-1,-,TGTGCCAGCAGTTTATCGGCCAGGGGGGCATACAATGAGCAGTTCTTC,CASSLSARGAYNEQFF
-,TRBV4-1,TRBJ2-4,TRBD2,TGCGCCAGCAGCCCCGGGGGAGGGGAGAGTTTGGGTTATAACAACATTCAGTACTTC,CASSPGGGESLGYNNIQYF
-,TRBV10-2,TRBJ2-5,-,TGCGCCACTGGGTTCGGAGGGAATCAAGAGACCCAGTACTTC,CATGFGGNQETQYF
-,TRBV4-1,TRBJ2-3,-,TGCGCCAGCAGCCAAGACGTCGGCCCCCGCGGGTTGGGCACAGATACGCAGTATTTT,CASSQDVGPRGLGTDTQYF
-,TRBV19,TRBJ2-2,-,TGTGCCAGTAGTATAGATAGCGAATCCGGGGAGCTGTTTTTT,CASSIDSESGELFF
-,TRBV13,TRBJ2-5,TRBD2,TGTGCCAGCAGCTCGGGACTAGCGGGGGGAAGGGAGACCCAGTACTTC,CASSSGLAGGRETQYF
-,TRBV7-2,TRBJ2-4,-,TGTGCCAGCAGCTTGAGAAGTGGGAGTGGGAACATTCAGTACTTC,CASSLRSGSGNIQYF
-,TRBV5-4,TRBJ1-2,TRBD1,TGTGCCAGCAGCCTGAGACAGGGGAAGGGTGGCTACACCTTC,CASSLRQGKGGYTF
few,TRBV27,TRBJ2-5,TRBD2,TGTGCCAGCAGTACCCCGGGAGGGGAAGAGACCCAGTACTTC,CASSTPGGEETQYF
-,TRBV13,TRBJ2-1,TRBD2,TGTGCCAGCAGCTTATTCCGGGGAGGGTCCAATGAGCAGTTCTTC,CASSLFRGGSNEQFF
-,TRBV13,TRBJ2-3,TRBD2,TGTGCCAGCAGCGGGGCGGGGGGTAAGGATACGCAGTATTTT,CASSGAGGKDTQYF
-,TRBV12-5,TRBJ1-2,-,TGTGCTAGTGGTTTGGTTCCCCAGGGTGACAATGGCTACACCTTC,CASGLVPQGDNGYTF
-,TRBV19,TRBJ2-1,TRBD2,TGTGCCAGTAGTTCGGGACTAGCGGGAGTCAATGAGCAGTTCTTC,CASSSGLAGVNEQFF
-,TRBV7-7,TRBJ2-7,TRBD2,TGTGCCAGCAGCCAAGGAGCGGGGGTGGGCGAGCAGTACTTC,CASSQGAGVGEQYF
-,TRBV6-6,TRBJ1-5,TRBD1,TGTGCTACCAACCCGGGACAGGGGGCAGTTCAGCCCCAGCATTTT,CATNPGQGAVQPQHF
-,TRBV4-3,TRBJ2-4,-,TGCGCCAGCAGCCAAGGCCTAGGACGGACTCAAACAGAGTTGACCAAAAACATTCAGTACTTC,CASSQGLGRTQTELTKNIQYF
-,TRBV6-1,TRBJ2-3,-,TGTGCCAGCAGGGGCCTCACAGATACGCAGTATTTT,CASRGLTDTQYF
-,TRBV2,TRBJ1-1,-,TGTGCCAGCAGTGAACAGAACACTGAAGCTTTCTTT,CASSEQNTEAFF
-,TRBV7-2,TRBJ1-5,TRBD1,TGTGCCAGCAGCGACCCCCCGACAGGGGGAGTCCAGCCCCAGCATTTT,CASSDPPTGGVQPQHF
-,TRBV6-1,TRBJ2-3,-,TGTGCCACCATTCAGGGCCCCGGTTCGGCAGATACGCAGTATTTT,CATIQGPGSADTQYF